Listed here is a single T cell receptor beta chain. This clone was picked up one time. The clone's antigen remains unknown. Base qualities are not provided; no much larger clone lies one nucleotide away. These data belong to a study of blood T cell repertoires in COVID-19 (dated by TCRdb to the early 2020s). For the wider study: The collaborator samples originated in the United States, Italy and Spain and spanned the acute and convalescent phases of COVID-19. The material from the prospective study consisted of cDNA or gDNA derived from T cells, B-cell-depleted T cells, or PBMCs. Subjects who had been exposed to COVID-19, were actively infected with it, or had recovered from it provided the deeply sampled blood TCRbeta repertoires that made up the dataset. A freely available public database, intended as a resource for researchers studying the immune response to SARS-CoV-2, is where the repertoires were released. Samples came from the ongoing ImmuneRACE study (first 160 participants) plus 1,254 subjects from 6 global collaborators. A de-identified subject ID, COVID-19 status, age in years and sex were almost always included in the sample metadata. Where available, HLA class I and class II types were taken from metadata supplied by the sample provider and were not determined by assay-based typing.

The immunoSEQ Assay, a bias-controlled multiplex PCR, was used to amplify TCRbeta CDR3 regions from genomic DNA. The published analysis was carried out like this. The number of nucleated cells in each sample was estimated by amplification of reference gene primers within the assay. Sequence reads were collapsed and filtered to measure the absolute abundance of every unique TCRbeta CDR3 rearrangement. Productive Simpson clonality was computed per sample as the square root of Simpson's diversity index over productive rearrangements. This is the immuneACCESS table as TCRdb keeps it, with only in-frame sequences that have V and J called. A part of the clones is gone; compared with another copy, unresolved V genes explain less than half, and the rest is unexplained. Clone size and the V and J calls come from that table; the DNA yielded D and trimming. The table for this sample lists fewer than 65,000 clones; 89% of them were counted only once. The biggest ten clones account for 1.6% of the sample.

Whole blood was collected in K2EDTA tubes by collaborating institutions according to the institutions' own protocols. Collaborator samples were shipped for TCRbeta analysis as frozen whole blood, isolated PBMCs, or DNA extracted from either sample type. For CDR1 and CDR2, the germline V gene lists SGDLS and YYNGEE. The junction shows trimming of 0 bases on V and 6 bases on J, plus 12 bases between the germline ends. The CDR3 goes from the cysteine to the phenylalanine over 14 residues. Kept here is only the CDR3 DNA, which spans 42 bases and is read in frame from base 1. General study outcomes and caveats: The quantity of clinical and demographic metadata differed by source and by participant and was supplied without curation.

The rearrangement combines TRBV9 with TRBJ1-1; no D gene call is confident. This clonotype was sampled from a man aged 60 to 75 with acute or convalescent COVID-19. Sequencing input: peripheral blood. The sequenced DNA is TGTGCCAGCAGCGTAGCTACGAGCGGGGCTGAAGCTTTCTTT. The resulting protein is CASSVATSGAEAFF.